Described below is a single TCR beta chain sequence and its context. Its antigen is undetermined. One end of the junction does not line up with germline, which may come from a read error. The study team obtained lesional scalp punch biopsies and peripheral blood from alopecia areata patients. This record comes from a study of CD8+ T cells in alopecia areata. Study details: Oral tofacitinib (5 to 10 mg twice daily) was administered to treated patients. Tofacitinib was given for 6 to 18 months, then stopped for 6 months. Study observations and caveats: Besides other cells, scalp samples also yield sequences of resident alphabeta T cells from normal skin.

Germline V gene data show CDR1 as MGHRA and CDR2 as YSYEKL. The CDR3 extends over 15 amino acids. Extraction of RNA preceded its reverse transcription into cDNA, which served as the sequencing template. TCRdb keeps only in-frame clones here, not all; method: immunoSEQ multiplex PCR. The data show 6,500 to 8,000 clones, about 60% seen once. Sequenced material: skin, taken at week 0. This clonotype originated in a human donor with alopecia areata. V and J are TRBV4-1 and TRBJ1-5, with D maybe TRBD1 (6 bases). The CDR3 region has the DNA TGTGCCAGCAGCCAAACGACAGGTAACAATCAGCCCCAGCATTTT. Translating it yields CASSQTTGNNQPQHF.